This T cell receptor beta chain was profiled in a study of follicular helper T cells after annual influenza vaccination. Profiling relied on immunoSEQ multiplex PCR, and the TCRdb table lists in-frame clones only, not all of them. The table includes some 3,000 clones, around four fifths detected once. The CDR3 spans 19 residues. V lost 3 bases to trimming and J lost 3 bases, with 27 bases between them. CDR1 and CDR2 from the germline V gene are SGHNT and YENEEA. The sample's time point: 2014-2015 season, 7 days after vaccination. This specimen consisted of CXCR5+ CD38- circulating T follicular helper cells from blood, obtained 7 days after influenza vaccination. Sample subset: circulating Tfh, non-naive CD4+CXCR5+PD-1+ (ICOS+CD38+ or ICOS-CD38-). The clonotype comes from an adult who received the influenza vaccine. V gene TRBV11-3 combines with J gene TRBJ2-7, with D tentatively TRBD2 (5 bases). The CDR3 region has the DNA TGTGCCAGCAGCTTGTTAGACGGGGAGCCTCCCTCGAGAGTCTACGAGCAGTACTTC. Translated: CASSLLDGEPPSRVYEQYF. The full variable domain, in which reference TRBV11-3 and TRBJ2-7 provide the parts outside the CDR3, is EAGVVQSPRYKIIEKKQPVAFWCNPISGHNTLYWYLQNLGQGPELLIRYENEEAVDDSQLPKDRFSAERLKGVDSTLKIQPAELGDSAVYLCASSLLDGEPPSRVYEQYFGPGTRLTVT.